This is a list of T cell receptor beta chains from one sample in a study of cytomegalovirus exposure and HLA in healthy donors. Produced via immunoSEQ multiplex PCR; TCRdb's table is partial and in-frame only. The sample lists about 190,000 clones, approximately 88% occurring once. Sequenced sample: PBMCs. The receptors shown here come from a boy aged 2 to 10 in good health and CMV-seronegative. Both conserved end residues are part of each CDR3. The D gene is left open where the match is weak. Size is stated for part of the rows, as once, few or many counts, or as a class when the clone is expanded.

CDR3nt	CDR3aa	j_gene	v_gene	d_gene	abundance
TGTGCCAGCAGCGAAGGGACAGGGTATAGCAATCAGCCCCAGCATTTT	CASSEGTGYSNQPQHF	TRBJ1-5	TRBV5-8	TRBD1	.
TGTGCCAGCAGTCCTCGGACAGGGGGCGACGGCTACACCTTC	CASSPRTGGDGYTF	TRBJ1-2	TRBV6-5	TRBD1	.
TGTGCCAGCAGTTCACCGGGACTAGCGGGAGTCAATGAGCAGTTCTTC	CASSSPGLAGVNEQFF	TRBJ2-1	TRBV6-5	TRBD2	few
TGTGCCAGCAGCGCGGGGGGGCGCACAGATACGCAGTATTTT	CASSAGGRTDTQYF	TRBJ2-3	TRBV6-1	TRBD2	.
TGTGCCAGCAGCGAGGGAGGGCTAGGGGACACTGAAGCTTTCTTT	CASSEGGLGDTEAFF	TRBJ1-1	TRBV2	.	.
TGCGCCAGCAGCCAAGGGAGGGAAGGGACCCAGTACTTC	CASSQGREGTQYF	TRBJ2-5	TRBV4-3	.	.
TGCAGTGTAATCGGGGAAGAGACCCAGTACTTC	CSVIGEETQYF	TRBJ2-5	TRBV20-1	.	.
TGTGCTAGCAGCTTAAGTGACACCGCCTACGAGCAGTACTTC	CASSLSDTAYEQYF	TRBJ2-7	TRBV7-7	.	.
TGTGCCAGCAGCAGTCGACTAGTTAGGCCAGATACGCAGTATTTT	CASSSRLVRPDTQYF	TRBJ2-3	TRBV28	.	.
TGTGCCTGGAGTGTACCGGGGGTTCATGAGCAGTTCTTC	CAWSVPGVHEQFF	TRBJ2-1	TRBV30	.	.
TGCGCCAGCACTCGGGGGACGCCGAATTCACCCCTCCACTTT	CASTRGTPNSPLHF	TRBJ1-6	TRBV5-1	.	.
TGTGCCAGCAGTTCCACGACAGGGGGCAGATCACCCCTCCACTTT	CASSSTTGGRSPLHF	TRBJ1-6	TRBV27	TRBD1	.
TGTGCCAGCAGCGTAGGCGCGAAATATCAGGGTTCTGGAAACACCATATATTTT	CASSVGAKYQGSGNTIYF	TRBJ1-3	TRBV9	.	.
TGTGCCAGCTCCCGGACAGGGGGACAGAACACTGAAGCTTTCTTT	CASSRTGGQNTEAFF	TRBJ1-1	TRBV18	TRBD1	.
TGTGCCAGCAGCTTAGGGAGCACGAACACTGAAGCTTTCTTT	CASSLGSTNTEAFF	TRBJ1-1	TRBV7-8	.	.
TGTGCCTGGAGTCCACTCCGCAACGCGGTGAAAAAACTGTTTTTT	CAWSPLRNAVKKLFF	TRBJ1-4	TRBV30	.	.
TGTGCCAGCAGTGTAGAGGGCCTAGCGGGGGATGAGCAGTTCTTC	CASSVEGLAGDEQFF	TRBJ2-1	TRBV9	TRBD2	.
TGTGCCAGCACCTCCTCTAGGGAGGACTATGGCTACACCTTC	CASTSSREDYGYTF	TRBJ1-2	TRBV27	.	.
TGTGCCAGCAGCGTAGGCCCAGGGGGTATAGGCTCCTACAATGAGCAGTTCTTC	CASSVGPGGIGSYNEQFF	TRBJ2-1	TRBV9	TRBD1	.
TGTGCCAGCAGCGTATCCCACTACGCCGGGGAGCTGTTTTTT	CASSVSHYAGELFF	TRBJ2-2	TRBV9	.	few
TGTGCCAGCTCACGAAGCAGGGACACTGAAGCTTTCTTT	CASSRSRDTEAFF	TRBJ1-1	TRBV18	.	.
TGTGCCAGCAGCTTTGGGCCCTACGAGCAGTACTTC	CASSFGPYEQYF	TRBJ2-7	TRBV13	.	.
TGCGCCAGCAGCTTGGCGCCCGACATTGGAAACACCATATATTTT	CASSLAPDIGNTIYF	TRBJ1-3	TRBV5-1	.	.
TGTGCCAGCAGCGTAGGCGACAGGGATGGTACCGGGGAGCTGTTTTTT	CASSVGDRDGTGELFF	TRBJ2-2	TRBV9	TRBD1	.
TGTGCCAGCACCCCTGACGAGGGACACACAGATACGCAGTATTTT	CASTPDEGHTDTQYF	TRBJ2-3	TRBV6-1	.	few
TGTGCCAGCAGCTTAGCAAGGGGGCGGGAGACCCAGTACTTC	CASSLARGRETQYF	TRBJ2-5	TRBV7-2	TRBD1	.
TGTGCCAGCAGTTTATCCAACAGCGGGGGCTACACCTTC	CASSLSNSGGYTF	TRBJ1-2	TRBV6-6	.	.
TGTGCCAGTAGTAAGCTGGGGCTTGACAGTGAAGCTTTCTTT	CASSKLGLDSEAFF	TRBJ1-1	TRBV19	.	.
TGTGCCAGCAGCGATTCACAGGGGGGACAAGAGACCCAGTACTTC	CASSDSQGGQETQYF	TRBJ2-5	TRBV11-2	TRBD1	.
TGTGCCAGCAGTGAACGGGGGAGTCCTGAAGCTTTCTTT	CASSERGSPEAFF	TRBJ1-1	TRBV2	.	few
TGTGCCAGAAGCTTGGGGGACAGGGGGTGGGATGAAAAACTGTTTTTT	CARSLGDRGWDEKLFF	TRBJ1-4	TRBV5-3	TRBD1	.
TGTGCCAGCAGCTTGGCTCGGTTCGGGGACACTGAAGCTTTCTTT	CASSLARFGDTEAFF	TRBJ1-1	TRBV5-6	.	once
TGTGCCAGCAGACCCCCTCAGACAGGGAGCAATCAGCCCCAGCATTTT	CASRPPQTGSNQPQHF	TRBJ1-5	TRBV2	TRBD1	.
TGCGCCAGCAGCTTGCAGGGCGGAGAGTACGAGCAGTACTTC	CASSLQGGEYEQYF	TRBJ2-7	TRBV5-1	.	.
TGTGCCAGCAGTGAATCTACGCCTACGCGTGGCTACACCTTC	CASSESTPTRGYTF	TRBJ1-2	TRBV25-1	.	few
TGTGCCACCAGCAGAGGGGACAACGGCTACACTGAAGCTTTCTTT	CATSRGDNGYTEAFF	TRBJ1-1	TRBV15	.	.
TGTGCCTGGGGACCGGGACAGGGTACCGGGGAGCTGTTTTTT	CAWGPGQGTGELFF	TRBJ2-2	TRBV30	TRBD1	few
TGTGCCAGCAGCTTACGCGCGGCGAACACTGAAGCTTTCTTT	CASSLRAANTEAFF	TRBJ1-1	TRBV7-2	.	.
TGTGCCAGCAGCTGGGGGGGAATTGAGACCCAGTACTTC	CASSWGGIETQYF	TRBJ2-5	TRBV5-4	TRBD2	.
TGTGCCAGTGCGCCATTTATCCCCCACCAAGAGACCCAGTACTTC	CASAPFIPHQETQYF	TRBJ2-5	TRBV19	.	once
TGTGCCAGTAGTATAGGCGGGGGTGTGGCAATCAATGAAAAACTGTTTTTT	CASSIGGGVAINEKLFF	TRBJ1-4	TRBV19	.	.
TGTGCCAGCAGTGAAGACCCGGGGAGCGACACCTTC	CASSEDPGSDTF	TRBJ1-2	TRBV2	.	.
TGTGCCAGCAGCTCTGAACTTGCAGGGTGGGGGGCCAACGTCCTGACTTTC	CASSSELAGWGANVLTF	TRBJ2-6	TRBV5-4	.	.
TGTGCCAGCAGCGTAGTGTCGGGGACTTCCGGGGAGCTGTTTTTT	CASSVVSGTSGELFF	TRBJ2-2	TRBV9	.	.
TGCGCCAGCAGCCAAGATCCGGGTCGGATCTCGAACACCGGGGAGCTGTTTTTT	CASSQDPGRISNTGELFF	TRBJ2-2	TRBV4-3	.	.
TGCGCCAGCAGCCAAGATCTCGGGGGGGGCTCCTATAATTCACCCCTCCACTTT	CASSQDLGGGSYNSPLHF	TRBJ1-6	TRBV4-3	.	.
TGTGCCAGCAGCTCCCCGGGACATAGGGAAAAACTGTTTTTT	CASSSPGHREKLFF	TRBJ1-4	TRBV11-3	.	.
TGTGCCAGCAGTGAACGCCGACAGGGCGCGGTCTATGGCTACACCTTC	CASSERRQGAVYGYTF	TRBJ1-2	TRBV6-1	TRBD1	.
TGTGCCAGCAGCCTCCGGTCGGGGACAGGTGGCCTCTATGGCTACACCTTC	CASSLRSGTGGLYGYTF	TRBJ1-2	TRBV2	TRBD1	.
TGTGCCTGGAGTGGACAGGGACATTTTACCGGGGAGCTGTTTTTT	CAWSGQGHFTGELFF	TRBJ2-2	TRBV30	TRBD1	.
TGCGCCAGCAGCTTGGGAGGTGGGAACACCGGGGAGCTGTTTTTT	CASSLGGGNTGELFF	TRBJ2-2	TRBV5-1	.	.
TGTGCCTGTCCCGTACACCTGAACACCGGGGAGCTGTTTTTT	CACPVHLNTGELFF	TRBJ2-2	TRBV30	.	once
TGTGCCACTGCGGGGGCTAGCAATCAGCCCCAGCATTTT	CATAGASNQPQHF	TRBJ1-5	TRBV15	.	.
TGTGCCAGCAGTTTAGGCCGGGGGAAAGATACGCAGTATTTT	CASSLGRGKDTQYF	TRBJ2-3	TRBV27	.	.
TGTGCCTGGAGCCTAGGGGGATTAAGCACAGATACGCAGTATTTT	CAWSLGGLSTDTQYF	TRBJ2-3	TRBV30	.	.
TGTGCCAGCAGCTCCCTGACTAGCGGCTACAATGAGCAGTTCTTC	CASSSLTSGYNEQFF	TRBJ2-1	TRBV7-2	TRBD2	.
TGTGCCAGCAGTTCGACAGGGTGGGATACGCAGTATTTT	CASSSTGWDTQYF	TRBJ2-3	TRBV6-5	TRBD1	.
TGCGCCAGCAGCTCAGAGCTGGGGGCGTATGAAAAACTGTTTTTT	CASSSELGAYEKLFF	TRBJ1-4	TRBV4-1	.	.
TGTGCCAGCAGCTTTCAGGGGGCTAGCAATCAGCCCCAGCATTTT	CASSFQGASNQPQHF	TRBJ1-5	TRBV27	TRBD1	.
TGCGCCAGCAGCGGATCTAGCTCCTACAATGAGCAGTTCTTC	CASSGSSSYNEQFF	TRBJ2-1	TRBV5-1	.	.